The table lists the clone carrying this TCR beta chain with a few counts. iRepertoire HTBI primers and Arm-PCR of CDR3 regions built TCR beta libraries. Using its own MiXCR run on the multiplex PCR reads, TCRdb lists one record per CDR3 protein. This sample has over 450,000 distinct CDR3 sequences, with 20% to 25% found just once. Looked up from germline, CDR1 is DFQATT and CDR2 is SNEGSKA (reference sequence). Trimming left V 0 bases short and J 4 bases short, with 13 bases between. The CDR3 contains 14 residues. These data are taken from a study of regulatory T cells in long-lasting Graves disease. The time point is: persistent/refractory GD, antithyroid drugs over 5 years with positive TRAb. Following extraction of RNA from PBMCs, that RNA was used to make the TCR library.

The gene calls are TRBV20-1 and TRBJ2-7, with D possibly being TRBD2 (5 bases). This TCR derives from a female donor with Graves disease. The sample consisted of peripheral blood mononuclear cells (PBMCs), taken when the disease was refractory, from a patient treated with antithyroid drugs. The DNA for the CDR3 is TGCAGTGCTAGAGATGTCGGGAATCCTTACGAGCAGTACTTC. Translated, it gives CSARDVGNPYEQYF.